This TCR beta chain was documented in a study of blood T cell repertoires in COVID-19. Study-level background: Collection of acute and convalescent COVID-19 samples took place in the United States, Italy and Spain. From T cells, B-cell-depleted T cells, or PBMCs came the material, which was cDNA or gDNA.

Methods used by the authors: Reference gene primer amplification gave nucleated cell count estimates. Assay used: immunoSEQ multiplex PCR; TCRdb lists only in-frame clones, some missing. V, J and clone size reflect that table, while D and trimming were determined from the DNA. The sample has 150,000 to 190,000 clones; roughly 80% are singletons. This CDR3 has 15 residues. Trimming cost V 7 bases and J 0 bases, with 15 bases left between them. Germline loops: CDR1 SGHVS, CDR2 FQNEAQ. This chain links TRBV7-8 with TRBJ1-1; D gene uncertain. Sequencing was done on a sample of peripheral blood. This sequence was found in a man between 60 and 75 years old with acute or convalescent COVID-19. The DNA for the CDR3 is TGTGCCAGCACGCTGGAGTCGGAACTGAACACTGAAGCTTTCTTT. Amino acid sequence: CASTLESELNTEAFF.